This entry lists 19 T cell receptor beta chains sequenced from one sample in a study of cytomegalovirus exposure and HLA in healthy donors. Primers included in the PCR were 60 Vbeta and 13 Jbeta primers. Sequencing used immunoSEQ multiplex PCR; TCRdb keeps in-frame clones, though not all of them. The sample contains about 70,000 clones, about 70% of which appear only once. Material: PBMCs. Receptors were obtained from a woman between 25 and 40 years old in good health and CMV-seronegative.

The rearrangement links TRBV7-2 to TRBJ2-7; tentatively, D is TRBD2 (6 bases). The V and J ends lost 5 bases and 6 bases respectively, with 14 bases between them. The CDR3 is 13 residues long. Germline V gene sequence: CDR1 SGHTA, CDR2 FQGNSA. The CDR3: CASSPRLVGEQYF. CDR3 DNA sequence: TGTGCCAGCAGCCCACGACTAGTCGGCGAGCAGTACTTC.

V is TRBV29-1 and J is TRBJ1-1; D gene unclear. Germline V gives CDR1 SQVTM, CDR2 ANQGSEA. V gave up 7 bases and J gave up 8 bases, with 14 bases separating them. The CDR3 covers 11 residues. CDR3 amino acids: CSAHSGNEAFF. The CDR3 DNA is TGCAGCGCACACTCGGGGAACGAAGCTTTCTTT.

The gene calls are TRBV7-3 and TRBJ2-1; tentatively, D is TRBD1 (6 bases). From germline, CDR1 is SGHTA and CDR2 FQGTGA. The ends were cut back, 8 bases at V and 4 bases at J, with 12 bases in the middle. This CDR3 has 13 residues. CDR3 loop: CASSGQGYNEQFF. Here the CDR3 DNA reads TGTGCCAGCTCGGGCCAGGGGTACAATGAGCAGTTCTTC.

CDR3 sequence reads: CASSRAGAGASTGELFF. In DNA form, the CDR3 reads TGCGCCAGCAGCCGCGCTGGAGCGGGGGCCAGCACCGGGGAGCTGTTTTTT. V is TRBV5-1 and J is TRBJ2-2; 8 bases fit TRBD2. The germline V gene has CDR1 SGHRS and CDR2 YFSETQ. The CDR3 extends over 17 amino acids. V was clipped by 4 bases and J by 4 bases; unmatched bases: 12.

The rearrangement links TRBV6-5 to TRBJ2-3; D is undetermined. Germline V gene lookup returns CDR1 MNHEY and CDR2 SVGAGI. The V gene lost 5 bases and the J gene lost 4 bases, with 10 bases spanning the gap. The CDR3 runs to 13 residues. The DNA of the CDR3 is TGTGCCAGCAGTGCACGACGGGCAGATACGCAGTATTTT. Translation: CASSARRADTQYF.

CDR3 region: CASSDTGGGRYEQYF. In DNA form, the CDR3 reads TGCGCCAGCAGCGACACAGGGGGAGGAAGGTACGAGCAGTACTTC. This chain joins TRBV10-1 and TRBJ2-7; 8 nucleotides align to TRBD1. The V gene's germline CDR1 is WNHNN and CDR2 SYGVQD (reference sequence). The trim removed 6 bases at V and 4 bases at J, leaving 11 bases unmatched. This CDR3 is 15 amino acids long.

The V and J genes are TRBV30 and TRBJ2-1, with 11 bases identical to TRBD2. Unmatched junction bases numbered 5, after V lost 3 bases and J lost 4 bases. The CDR3 is made up of 15 amino acids. CDR1 is GTSNPN, CDR2 SVGIG, per germline (reference sequence). CDR3 sequence: CAWRLRTSGYNEQFF. The CDR3 region has the DNA TGTGCCTGGAGACTGCGGACTAGCGGGTACAATGAGCAGTTCTTC.

J is TRBJ2-3 and V is TRBV7-6, with 7 positions matching TRBD1. V shed 5 bases and J 7 bases; nucleotides not matched to a gene: 15. Germline CDR1 SGHVS, CDR2 FNYEAQ. This CDR3 contains 16 residues. The CDR3 spells CASSEAGTVLIYTQYF. DNA for the CDR3: TGTGCCAGCAGCGAAGCCGGGACAGTATTAATTTATACGCAGTATTTT.

This chain connects TRBV6-6 to TRBJ2-7; D is possibly TRBD1 (5 bases). Germline CDR1 and CDR2: MNHNY and SVGAGI (reference sequence). Trimming took off 5 bases at V and 4 bases at J, with 12 bases between the two ends. The CDR3 spans 13 residues. CDR3 sequence: CASSRRQLYEQYF. CDR3 nucleotides: TGTGCCAGCAGTCGCCGACAGTTATACGAGCAGTACTTC.

V usage is TRBV5-4 and J usage is TRBJ1-1, with D perhaps TRBD1 (5 bases). The CDR3 runs to 15 residues. Deletions cut 2 bases from V and 5 bases from J, with 16 bases between. The V gene's germline CDR1 is SGHNT and CDR2 YYREEE (reference sequence). In DNA, the CDR3 is TGTGCCAGCAGCTTCATACCCCCAGGGAGGACTGAAGCTTTCTTT. It translates to CASSFIPPGRTEAFF. Full variable domain (outside the CDR3, taken from reference TRBV5-4 and TRBJ1-1): ETGVTQSPTHLIKTRGQQVTLRCSSQSGHNTVSWYQQALGQGPQFIFQYYREEENGRGNFPPRFSGLQFPNYSSELNVNALELDDSALYLCASSFIPPGRTEAFFGQGTRLTVV.

V usage is TRBV5-6 and J usage is TRBJ1-1; a weak D match, TRBD1 (6 bases). Germline CDR1 reads SGHDT; CDR2 reads YYEEEE. V was cut by 0 bases and J by 3 bases, with 6 bases left in between. The CDR3 contains 13 residues. CDR3 coding DNA: TGTGCCAGCAGCTTGGCAGGGGACACTGAAGCTTTCTTT. This gives the protein CASSLAGDTEAFF.

V is TRBV4-1 and J is TRBJ2-5; 9 positions match TRBD2. Germline CDR1 and CDR2: MGHRA and YSYEKL. The V segment lost 4 bases and the J segment 5 bases; nucleotides outside the gene matches: 5. The CDR3 sequence is 14 residues long. The CDR3 DNA reads TGCGCCAGCAGCCCGGAGGGGACTAGCGAGACCCAGTACTTC. Amino acids: CASSPEGTSETQYF.

The V and J genes are TRBV18 and TRBJ2-5, with D maybe TRBD1 (5 bases). Between the trimmed V and J ends, which lost 1 base and 2 bases, there was a span of 11 bases. The CDR3 is 15 amino acids. Germline lookup yields CDR1 KGHSH and CDR2 LQKENI. The CDR3 DNA sequence: TGTGCCAGCTCACCACTCTTCCAGGGTCAAGAGACCCAGTACTTC. Its translation: CASSPLFQGQETQYF.

This chain connects TRBV18 to TRBJ1-4; D uncertain. The germline V gene encodes CDR1 KGHSH and CDR2 LQKENI. V was trimmed by 2 bases and J by 8 bases, leaving 6 bases between them. The CDR3 is made up of 12 amino acids. In DNA, the CDR3 is TGTGCCAGCTCACCAGGGAGAGAAAAACTGTTTTTT. Its protein product is CASSPGREKLFF.

The chain combines TRBV30 with TRBJ2-7; tentative D call: TRBD1 (6 bases). The CDR3 contains 13 residues. Germline CDR1 GTSNPN, CDR2 SVGIG (reference sequence). V was pared by 2 bases and J by 1 base, with 9 bases between. CDR3 sequence reads: CAWSSQGSYEQYF. The CDR3 region has the DNA TGTGCCTGGAGTTCACAGGGTTCCTACGAGCAGTACTTC. The full variable domain, its missing parts supplied by reference TRBV30 and TRBJ2-7, is SQTIHQWPATLVQPVGSPLSLECTVEGTSNPNLYWYRQAAGRGLQLLFYSVGIGQISSEVPQNLSASRPQDRQFILSSKKLLLSDSGFYLCAWSSQGSYEQYFGPGTRLTVT.

The J gene is TRBJ2-1, the V gene TRBV2, with 7 bases fitting TRBD2. Germline trimming cut 8 bases from V and 2 bases from J; bases unmatched to any gene: 6. The CDR3 consists of 14 residues. Germline assignment: CDR1 SNHLY and CDR2 FYNNEI. CDR3 sequence reads: CASEAGVTYNEQFF. The CDR3 DNA reads as TGTGCCAGCGAGGCGGGGGTGACCTACAATGAGCAGTTCTTC.

This clone was observed a few times. The J gene is TRBJ1-1, the V gene TRBV7-9, with TRBD1 matching 9 bases. Germline CDR1 is SEHNR and CDR2 is FQNEAQ (reference sequence). The CDR3 spans 13 residues. Trimming at V came to 5 bases and at J to 8 bases, leaving 6 bases not matched to a gene. The CDR3 sequence: CASSNRDRDEAFF. The CDR3 nucleotides are TGTGCCAGCAGCAACCGGGACAGGGACGAAGCTTTCTTT.

The V and J genes are TRBV5-1 and TRBJ1-6, with D unclear. The CDR3 is 15 amino acids. Trimming cost V 4 bases and J 11 bases, with 19 bases left between them. Germline V gives CDR1 SGHRS, CDR2 YFSETQ. In DNA form, the CDR3 reads TGCGCCAGCAGCCTATCCGCGGGAGCGGTCACACCCCTCCACTTT. Its protein product is CASSLSAGAVTPLHF.

The chain links TRBV18 to TRBJ1-1; D perhaps matches TRBD1 (5 bases). The germline CDR1 and CDR2 sequences are KGHSH and LQKENI. Trimming stripped 6 bases from V and 3 bases from J, with 11 bases between. This CDR3 contains 13 residues. The CDR3: CASSEGGDTEAFF. The CDR3 DNA follows: TGTGCCAGCTCTGAAGGAGGGGACACTGAAGCTTTCTTT. The variable domain in full, with the rest retrieved from reference TRBV18 and TRBJ1-1, is NAGVMQNPRHLVRRRGQEARLRCSPMKGHSHVYWYRQLPEEGLKFMVYLQKENIIDESGMPKERFSAEFPKEGPSILRIQQVVRGDSAAYFCASSEGGDTEAFFGQGTRLTVV.